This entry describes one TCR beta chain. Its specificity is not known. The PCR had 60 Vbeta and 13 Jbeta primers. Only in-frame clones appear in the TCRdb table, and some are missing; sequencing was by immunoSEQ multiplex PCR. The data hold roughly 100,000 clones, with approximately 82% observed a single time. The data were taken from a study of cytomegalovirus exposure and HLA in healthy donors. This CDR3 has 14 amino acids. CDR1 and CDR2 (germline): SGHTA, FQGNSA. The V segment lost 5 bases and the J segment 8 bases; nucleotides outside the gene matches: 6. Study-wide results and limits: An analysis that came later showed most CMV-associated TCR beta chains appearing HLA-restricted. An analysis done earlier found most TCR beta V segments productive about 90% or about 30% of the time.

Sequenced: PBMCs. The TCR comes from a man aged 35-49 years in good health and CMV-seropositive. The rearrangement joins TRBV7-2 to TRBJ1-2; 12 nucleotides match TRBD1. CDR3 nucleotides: TGTGCCAGCAGCCCGGGGACAGGGGGCCGGGGCTACACCTTC. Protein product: CASSPGTGGRGYTF.